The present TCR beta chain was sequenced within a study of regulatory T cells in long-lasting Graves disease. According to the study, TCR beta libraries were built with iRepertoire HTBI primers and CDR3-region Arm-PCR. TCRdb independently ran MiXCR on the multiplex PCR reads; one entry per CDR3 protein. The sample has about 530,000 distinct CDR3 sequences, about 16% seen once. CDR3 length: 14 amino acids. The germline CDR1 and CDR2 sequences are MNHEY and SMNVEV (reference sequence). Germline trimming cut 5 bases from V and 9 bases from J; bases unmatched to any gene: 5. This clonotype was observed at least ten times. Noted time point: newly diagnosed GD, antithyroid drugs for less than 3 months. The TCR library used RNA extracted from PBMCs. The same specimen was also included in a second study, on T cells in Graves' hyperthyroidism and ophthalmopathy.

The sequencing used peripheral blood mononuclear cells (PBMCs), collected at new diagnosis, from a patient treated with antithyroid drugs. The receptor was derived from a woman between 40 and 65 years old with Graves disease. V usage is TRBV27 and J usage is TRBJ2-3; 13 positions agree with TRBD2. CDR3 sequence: CASSATSGGATQYF. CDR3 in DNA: TGTGCCAGCAGTGCAACTAGCGGGGGGGCAACGCAGTATTTT.